This T cell receptor (beta chain) was sequenced in a study of blood T cell repertoires in COVID-19 (TCRdb year 2020). At the level of the whole study: Samples from collaborators originated in the United States, Italy and Spain and spanned both the acute and convalescent phases of COVID-19. The prospective study material was composed of cDNA or gDNA derived from T cells, B-cell-depleted T cells, or PBMCs. The dataset comprised deeply sampled blood TCRbeta repertoires from subjects exposed to, actively infected with, or recovered from COVID-19. A freely available public database, intended as a resource for researchers studying the immune response to SARS-CoV-2, is where the repertoires were released. The samples were drawn from the first 160 participants of the ongoing ImmuneRACE study and from some 1,300 subjects provided by 6 global collaborators. A de-identified subject ID, COVID-19 status, age in years and sex were almost always included in the sample metadata. Where available, HLA class I and class II types were taken from metadata supplied by the sample provider and were not determined by assay-based typing.

The CDR3, cysteine through phenylalanine, is 13 amino acids long. The CDR3 DNA has 39 bases and is translated from base 1. Trimming costs V 6 bases and J 2 bases, and their ends lie 10 bases apart. CDR1 and CDR2 are drawn from the germline V gene: MNHEY, SVGAGI. TCRbeta CDR3 regions were amplified from genomic DNA using the immunoSEQ Assay, a bias-controlled multiplex PCR. Concerning the study's data processing: The number of nucleated cells in each sample was estimated by amplification of reference gene primers within the assay. To quantify the absolute abundance of each unique TCRbeta CDR3 rearrangement, sequence reads were collapsed and filtered. For each sample, productive Simpson clonality was calculated by taking the square root of Simpson's diversity index across productive rearrangements. TCRdb took over this immuneACCESS table, retaining in-frame rearrangements with V and J assigned. Such tables are incomplete; in checked studies, under half of the missing clones stem from an unresolved V gene, and the remainder is unexplained. The V and J calls and the clone size are those of that table, but D and trimming were determined from the DNA. In this sample the table shows 200,000 to 250,000 clones, more than 80% of which occur a single time. Over 1% of the sample is held by the ten biggest clonotypes.

Overall study results and their limits: The amount of clinical and demographic metadata varied by source and participant and was provided uncurated.

One collaborating source in Seattle enrolled patients while the patients were actively infected and followed the patients over time throughout the course of disease. Collaborating institutions collected whole blood in K2EDTA tubes following their own protocols. Collaborator samples were shipped for TCRbeta analysis as frozen whole blood, isolated PBMCs, or DNA extracted from either sample type. This clone appeared once. Its binding antigen is unknown. No per-base quality is available; no much larger clone lies one base away. The specimen was peripheral blood. The source is a woman aged 30 to 39 with COVID-19, enrolled during active disease. The rearranged segments are TRBV6-5 and TRBJ2-5; matching of 5 bases hints at TRBD2 as the D gene. This receptor has the CDR3 CASSLSGQETQYF. At the DNA level, the sequence is TGTGCCAGCAGCCTAAGCGGTCAAGAGACCCAGTACTTC.